The 17 T cell receptor beta chains below all came from one sample that was sequenced in a study of blood T cell repertoires in COVID-19. Sequenced by immunoSEQ multiplex PCR; TCRdb stores in-frame clones only, minus some. The sample includes 200,000 to 300,000 clones, approximately 78% of them seen just once. Input material: peripheral blood. The receptors shown here come from a woman aged 55-69 years with active or convalescent COVID-19.

The chain carries TRBV6-5 and TRBJ1-6; the match to TRBD1 covers 7 bases. Germline V gives CDR1 MNHEY, CDR2 SVGAGI. The CDR3 has 15 residues. V was clipped by 2 bases and J by 7 bases; unmatched bases: 5. CDR3 amino acids: CASSYLTGPNSPLHF. The DNA of the CDR3 is TGTGCCAGCAGTTACCTGACAGGGCCCAATTCACCCCTCCACTTT.

CDR3 nucleotide sequence: TGTGCCAGCAGTTACTCGGAGGTACCGGGCTATGGCTACACCTTC. Translating gives CASSYSEVPGYGYTF. This chain uses TRBV6-2 or TRBV6-3 with TRBJ1-2; D call uncertain. Trimming took off 0 bases at V and 4 bases at J, with 12 bases between the two ends. The CDR3 totals 15 residues. Germline V gives CDR1 MNHEY, CDR2 SVGEGT.

The gene calls are TRBV7-8 and TRBJ2-7; 7 nucleotides match TRBD1. The CDR3 spans 13 residues. V lost 5 bases and J lost 2; bases outside the gene matches: 3. Germline values: CDR1 SGHVS, CDR2 FQNEAQ. In DNA, the CDR3 is TGTGCCAGCAGCCCGGGACAGACCTACGAGCAGTACTTC. It translates to CASSPGQTYEQYF.

This clone was seen once. The V call is TRBV27, the J call TRBJ1-2, with D maybe TRBD1 (6 bases). The CDR3 is 16 amino acids. The ends were cut back, 10 bases at V and 5 bases at J, with 26 bases in the middle. The germline CDR1 and CDR2 sequences are MNHEY and SMNVEV (reference sequence). Written as DNA, the CDR3 is TGTGCCACCCCAGGGGTGGGGCTGGCTTTGAGGTATGGCTACACCTTC. This encodes CATPGVGLALRYGYTF.

The CDR3 protein is CASSPSRGQVGGNEQFF. In DNA, the CDR3 is TGTGCCAGCAGTCCAAGTCGAGGACAGGTCGGTGGGAATGAGCAGTTCTTC. The J gene is TRBJ2-1, the V gene TRBV28, with 7 bases lining up with TRBD1. The CDR3 covers 17 residues. From germline, CDR1 is MDHEN and CDR2 SYDVKM. V lost 5 bases, J lost 7 bases, and 17 bases stayed unmatched.

The V gene is TRBV29-1, the J gene TRBJ1-4, with a possible D match to TRBD1 (6 bases). Looked up from germline, CDR1 is SQVTM and CDR2 is ANQGSEA. V dropped 7 bases and J dropped 0 bases, with 18 bases sitting between them. The CDR3 covers 16 residues. The CDR3 sequence is CSARLGGAATNEKLFF. In DNA, the CDR3 is TGCAGCGCCCGCCTGGGGGGGGCTGCAACTAATGAAAAACTGTTTTTT.

This sequence joins TRBV19 and TRBJ1-3; D remains ambiguous. V shed 4 bases and J shed 4 bases, with 11 bases lying between them. The CDR3 has 14 residues. The germline gives CDR1 LNHDA, CDR2 SQIVND (reference sequence). CDR3 sequence: CASSTPVPGNTIYF. In DNA, the CDR3 is TGTGCCAGTAGTACCCCAGTCCCAGGAAACACCATATATTTT.

The chain uses TRBV4-1 and TRBJ1-1; D not certain. The germline CDR1 and CDR2 sequences are MGHRA and YSYEKL. The V end lost 4 bases, the J end lost 1 base, and 16 bases lay between the germline ends. The CDR3 has 16 amino acids. The CDR3 nucleotides are TGCGCCAGCAGCCCCCGTTGGGCAGGAGGGAACACTGAAGCTTTCTTT. Its protein product is CASSPRWAGGNTEAFF.

The J gene is TRBJ1-6, the V gene TRBV28; no definite D call. CDR1 MDHEN and CDR2 SYDVKM come from the germline V gene. The ends were cut back, 3 bases at V and 5 bases at J, with 5 bases in the middle. CDR3 size: 13 residues. The CDR3 here is CASSLSHNSPLHF. The CDR3 DNA reads as TGTGCCAGCAGTTTGAGCCATAATTCACCCCTCCACTTT.

This chain connects TRBV6-2 or TRBV6-3 to TRBJ2-3; 11 bases fit TRBD2. Per germline, CDR1 MNHEY and CDR2 SVGEGT. The CDR3 contains 17 residues. V lost 3 bases, J lost 2 bases, and 7 bases stayed unmatched. The CDR3 is CASSYFGTSGSTDTQYF. The DNA of the CDR3 is TGTGCCAGCAGTTATTTCGGGACTAGCGGATCCACAGATACGCAGTATTTT.

The rearrangement joins TRBV12-3 or TRBV12-4 to TRBJ1-5, with D perhaps matching TRBD1 (5 bases). V dropped 2 bases and J dropped 9 bases, with 11 bases sitting between them. The CDR3 loop spans 13 amino acids. CDR3: CASSLPGGRPQHF. DNA for the CDR3: TGTGCCAGCAGTTTACCCGGGGGGAGGCCCCAGCATTTT.

The chain has TRBV5-1 and TRBJ2-1; 9 bases agree with TRBD2. CDR1 and CDR2 (germline): SGHRS, YFSETQ. The CDR3 spans 17 residues. V was clipped by 4 bases and J by 3 bases; unmatched bases: 11. CDR3 DNA sequence: TGCGCCAGCAGCCTTCGGGGACTAGCTTCGGGCTACAATGAGCAGTTCTTC. It codes for CASSLRGLASGYNEQFF.

The chain carries TRBV5-1 and TRBJ1-1; D gene uncertain. This CDR3 comprises 14 residues. Trimming took 0 bases from V and 1 from J, leaving 7 bases between them. CDR1 and CDR2 from the germline V gene are SGHRS and YFSETQ. The CDR3 region is CASSLGGENTEAFF. The CDR3 nucleotides are TGCGCCAGCAGCTTGGGCGGGGAGAACACTGAAGCTTTCTTT. The full variable domain, with the rest looked up from reference TRBV5-1 and TRBJ1-1, is KAGVTQTPRYLIKTRGQQVTLSCSPISGHRSVSWYQQTPGQGLQFLFEYFSETQRNKGNFPGRFSGRQFSNSRSEMNVSTLELGDSALYLCASSLGGENTEAFFGQGTRLTVV.

The chain employs TRBV6-5 and TRBJ1-1; D remains ambiguous. From germline, CDR1 is MNHEY and CDR2 SVGAGI. The V and J ends lost 7 bases and 7 bases respectively, with 19 bases between them. The CDR3 totals 14 residues. CDR3 sequence: CASMEANWSNEAFF. In nucleotides, the CDR3 is TGTGCCAGCATGGAGGCGAACTGGAGCAATGAAGCTTTCTTT.

V is TRBV30 and J is TRBJ2-7, with TRBD1 matching over 10 bases. CDR3 length: 14 residues. CDR1 is GTSNPN, CDR2 SVGIG, per germline (reference sequence). J gave up 2 bases and V 4 bases, and 5 bases lay outside the gene matches. CDR3 DNA: TGTGCCTGGACCCGACAGGGGGCCCCCTACGAGCAGTACTTC. It specifies CAWTRQGAPYEQYF. Filled out from reference TRBV30 and TRBJ2-7, the complete variable domain reads SQTIHQWPATLVQPVGSPLSLECTVEGTSNPNLYWYRQAAGRGLQLLFYSVGIGQISSEVPQNLSASRPQDRQFILSSKKLLLSDSGFYLCAWTRQGAPYEQYFGPGTRLTVT.

The chain couples TRBV11-3 to TRBJ2-7, with 10 bases lining up with TRBD1. The CDR3 spans 13 residues. Trimming removed 4 bases from V and 5 bases from J; junction bases left unmatched: 2. The V gene's germline CDR1 is SGHNT and CDR2 YENEEA. CDR3 amino acids: CASSSGTGDEQYF. The CDR3 DNA sequence: TGTGCCAGCAGCTCCGGGACAGGGGACGAGCAGTACTTC.

This chain joins TRBV7-8 and TRBJ2-7; TRBD1 matches at 8 bases. Germline V gene lookup returns CDR1 SGHVS and CDR2 FQNEAQ. CDR3 length: 13 amino acids. With V trimmed by 4 bases and J by 6 bases, 5 bases remained unmatched. CDR3 sequence reads: CASSSGQGGEQYF. The DNA for the CDR3 is TGTGCCAGCAGCTCCGGACAGGGTGGCGAGCAGTACTTC.